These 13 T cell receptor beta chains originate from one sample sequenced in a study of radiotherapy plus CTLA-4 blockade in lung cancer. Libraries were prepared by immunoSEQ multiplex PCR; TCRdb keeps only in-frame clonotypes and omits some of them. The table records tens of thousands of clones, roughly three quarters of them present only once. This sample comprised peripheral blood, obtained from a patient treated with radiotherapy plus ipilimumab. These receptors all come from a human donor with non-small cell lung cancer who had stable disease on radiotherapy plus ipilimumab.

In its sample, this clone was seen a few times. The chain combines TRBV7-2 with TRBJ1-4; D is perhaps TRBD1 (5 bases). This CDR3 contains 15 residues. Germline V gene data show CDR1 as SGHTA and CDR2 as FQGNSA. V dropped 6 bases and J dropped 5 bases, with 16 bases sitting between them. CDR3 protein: CASRYGGRSNEKLFF. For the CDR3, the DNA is TGTGCCAGCAGATACGGGGGGAGGTCGAATGAAAAACTGTTTTTT.

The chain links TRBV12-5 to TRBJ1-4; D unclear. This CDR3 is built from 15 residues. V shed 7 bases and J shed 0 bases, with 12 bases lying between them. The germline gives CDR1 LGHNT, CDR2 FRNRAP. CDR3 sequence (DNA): TGTGCTAGTGCACCGACCGGGGCAACTAATGAAAAACTGTTTTTT. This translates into CASAPTGATNEKLFF.

The CDR3 protein is CASSVEGYGGEQYF. CDR3 bases: TGTGCCAGCAGCGTAGAGGGCTATGGGGGCGAGCAGTACTTC. The chain employs TRBV9 and TRBJ2-7; D may correspond to TRBD1 or TRBD2 (5 bases each). V gave up 0 bases and J gave up 6 bases, with 13 bases separating them. The CDR3 is 14 residues long. Germline V CDR1 and CDR2: SGDLS, YYNGEE.

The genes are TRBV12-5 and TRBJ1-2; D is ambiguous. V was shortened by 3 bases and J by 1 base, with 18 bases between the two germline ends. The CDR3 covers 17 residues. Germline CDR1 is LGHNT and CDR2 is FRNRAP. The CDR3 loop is CASGLAGGYSFNYGYTF. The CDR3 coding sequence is TGTGCTAGTGGTTTAGCCGGAGGGTACTCCTTTAACTATGGCTACACCTTC.

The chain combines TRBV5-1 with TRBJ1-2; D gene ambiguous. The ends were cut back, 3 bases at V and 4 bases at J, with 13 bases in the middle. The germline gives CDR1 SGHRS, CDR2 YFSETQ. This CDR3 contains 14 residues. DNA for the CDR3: TGCGCCAGCAGCTCACCCCCTTTGCGCTATGGCTACACCTTC. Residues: CASSSPPLRYGYTF.

CDR3 in amino acids: CASSLVLAGGIEQFF. The CDR3 DNA sequence: TGTGCCAGCAGCTTAGTATTAGCGGGGGGCATTGAGCAGTTCTTC. This chain uses TRBV7-2 with TRBJ2-1; 10 nucleotides match TRBD2. The CDR3 sequence is 15 residues long. Germline lookup yields CDR1 SGHTA and CDR2 FQGNSA. Trimming cost V 1 base and J 9 bases; bases outside gene matches: 6.

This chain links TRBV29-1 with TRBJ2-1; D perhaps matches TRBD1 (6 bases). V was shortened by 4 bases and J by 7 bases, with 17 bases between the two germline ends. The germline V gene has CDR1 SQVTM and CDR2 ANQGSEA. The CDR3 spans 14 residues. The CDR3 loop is CSVANRVEGNEQFF. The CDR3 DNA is TGCAGCGTTGCGAACAGGGTAGAGGGGAATGAGCAGTTCTTC.

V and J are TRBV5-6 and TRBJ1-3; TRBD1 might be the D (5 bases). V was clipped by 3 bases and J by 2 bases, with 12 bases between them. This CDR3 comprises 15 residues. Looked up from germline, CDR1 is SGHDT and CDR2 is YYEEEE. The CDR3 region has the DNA TGTGCCAGCAGCTCCACGGACACCGCTGGAAACACCATATATTTT. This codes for CASSSTDTAGNTIYF.

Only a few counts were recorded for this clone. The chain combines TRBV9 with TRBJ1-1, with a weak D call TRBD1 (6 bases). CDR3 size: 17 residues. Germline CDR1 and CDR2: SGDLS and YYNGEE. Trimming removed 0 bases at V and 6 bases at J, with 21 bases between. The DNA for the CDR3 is TGTGCCAGCAGCGTAGTTTCCGGGGGCTTTGAGGGATCTGAAGCTTTCTTT. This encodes CASSVVSGGFEGSEAFF.

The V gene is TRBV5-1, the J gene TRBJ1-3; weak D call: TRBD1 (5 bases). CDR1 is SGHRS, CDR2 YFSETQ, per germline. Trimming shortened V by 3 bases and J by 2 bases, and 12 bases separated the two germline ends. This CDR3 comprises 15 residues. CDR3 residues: CASSWSQGTGNTIYF. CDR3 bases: TGCGCCAGCAGCTGGTCTCAGGGCACTGGAAACACCATATATTTT.

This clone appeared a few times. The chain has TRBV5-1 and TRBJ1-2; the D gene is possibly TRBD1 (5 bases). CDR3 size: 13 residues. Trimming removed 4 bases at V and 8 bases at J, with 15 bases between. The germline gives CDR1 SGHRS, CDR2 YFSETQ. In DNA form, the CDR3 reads TGCGCCAGCAGCGGGGACTTCCTGGAGGGCTACACCTTC. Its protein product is CASSGDFLEGYTF.

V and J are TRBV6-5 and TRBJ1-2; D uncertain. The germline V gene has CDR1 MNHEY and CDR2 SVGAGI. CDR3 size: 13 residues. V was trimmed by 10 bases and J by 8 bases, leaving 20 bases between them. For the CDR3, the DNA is TGTGCCACCGCCTTAGGTGGGTCGAGGGGCTACACCTTC. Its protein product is CATALGGSRGYTF.

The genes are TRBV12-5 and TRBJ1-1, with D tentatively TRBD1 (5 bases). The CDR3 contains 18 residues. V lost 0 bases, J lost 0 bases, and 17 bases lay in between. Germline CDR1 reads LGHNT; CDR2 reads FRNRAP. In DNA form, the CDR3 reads TGTGCTAGTGGTTTGGTCCGACCGTCTGGGGCCATGAACACTGAAGCTTTCTTT. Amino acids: CASGLVRPSGAMNTEAFF.